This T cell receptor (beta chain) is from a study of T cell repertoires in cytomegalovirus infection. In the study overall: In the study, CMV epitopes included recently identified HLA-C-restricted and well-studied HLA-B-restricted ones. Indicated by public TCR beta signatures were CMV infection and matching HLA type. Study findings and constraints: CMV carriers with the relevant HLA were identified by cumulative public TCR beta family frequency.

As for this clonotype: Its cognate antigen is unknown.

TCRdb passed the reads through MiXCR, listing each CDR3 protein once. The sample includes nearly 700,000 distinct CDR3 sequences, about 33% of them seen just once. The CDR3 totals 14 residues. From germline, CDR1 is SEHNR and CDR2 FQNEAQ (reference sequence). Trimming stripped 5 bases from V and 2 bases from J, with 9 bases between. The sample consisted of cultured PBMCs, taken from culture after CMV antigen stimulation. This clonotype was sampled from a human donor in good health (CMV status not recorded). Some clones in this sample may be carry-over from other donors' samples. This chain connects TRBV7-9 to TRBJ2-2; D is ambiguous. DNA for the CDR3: TGTGCCAGCAGCAAATACAGAAACACCGGGGAGCTGTTTTTT. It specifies CASSKYRNTGELFF.